Listed below are T cell receptor beta chains from one sample, sequenced in a study of T cell responses to AZD1222 COVID-19 vaccine. TCRdb's table, derived via immunoSEQ multiplex PCR, lists solely in-frame clones and lacks some. The table includes fewer than 150,000 clones, over 75% detected once. Sequenced here: peripheral blood, sampled on day 0 of AZD1222 vaccination. These receptors originate from an adult in good health. Each CDR3 is given with its conserved first and last residue. The D gene is left open where the match is weak. A row's size may be missing; if present it is once, few, many or a size class.

-	TRBD1	TRBJ2-7	TRBV29-1	TGCAGCGTAAGGACAGGTCTCTCCTACGAGCAGTACTTC	CSVRTGLSYEQYF
-	TRBD1	TRBJ1-2	TRBV27	TGTGCCAGCAGCCGAATAGACAGGGGGGCTGGCTACACCTTC	CASSRIDRGAGYTF
once	TRBD1	TRBJ2-2	TRBV6-5	TGTGCCAGCAGTTACTCGGACAGGGGGCTAGGCGGGGAGCTGTTTTTT	CASSYSDRGLGGELFF
once	TRBD2	TRBJ2-5	TRBV6-5	TGTGCCAGCAGTTACTGGGCGGGGGGAGAAAGAGACCAGTACTTC	CASSYWAGGERDQYF
-	TRBD1	TRBJ2-7	TRBV2	TGTGCCAGCCAGCATCTGCGGACAGGGGGCTACGAGCAGTACTTC	CASQHLRTGGYEQYF
-	-	TRBJ2-1	TRBV1	TGCACCAGCAGCCAAGAGAGTCCGGGACTAGCGGTTTTCCTATCCTACAATGAGCAGTTCTTC	CTSSQESPGLAVFLSYNEQFF
-	-	TRBJ1-2	TRBV2	TGTGCCAGCAGCACAGGGACTTATGGCTACACCTTC	CASSTGTYGYTF
-	-	TRBJ2-7	TRBV6-5	TGTGCCAGCAGCCCCTTTGATCCCACCTACGAGCAGTACTTC	CASSPFDPTYEQYF
-	-	TRBJ1-1	TRBV10-1	TGCGCCAGCAGTGGGAGGGGCCGGGGGGACTCGAACACTGAAGCTTTCTTT	CASSGRGRGDSNTEAFF
few	-	TRBJ2-7	TRBV5-4	TGTGCCAGCAGCTTGGCCGGGGGCAGGACTACCTACGAGCAGTACTTC	CASSLAGGRTTYEQYF
-	TRBD1	TRBJ1-5	TRBV28	TGTGCCAGCACCCCGACAGGGGGCAATCAGCCCCAGCATTTT	CASTPTGGNQPQHF
-	-	TRBJ2-4	TRBV12-3/TRBV12-4	TGTGCCAGCAGCCGATACTACGAAAACATTCAGTACTTC	CASSRYYENIQYF
-	TRBD1	TRBJ2-7	TRBV7-4	TGTGCCAGCAGCATAAGACCGGGACAGGGTAGCGACGAGCAGTACTTC	CASSIRPGQGSDEQYF
-	TRBD1	TRBJ1-2	TRBV15	TGTGCCACCAGCAGAGATCCTCGGGACAGGTCCCCGGGAGGCTACACCTTC	CATSRDPRDRSPGGYTF
-	-	TRBJ1-6	TRBV28	TGTGCCAGCGAATCCGGGGGCCCCTATAATTCACCCCTCCACTTT	CASESGGPYNSPLHF
-	-	TRBJ2-7	TRBV10-2	TGCGCCAGCAGTGAGTCTGCGGTCTACGAGCAGTACTTC	CASSESAVYEQYF
-	TRBD2	TRBJ2-2	TRBV4-1	TGCGCCAGCAGCCCCCTGGGAGGGCGGGACACCGGGGAGCTGTTTTTT	CASSPLGGRDTGELFF
-	-	TRBJ1-1	TRBV13	TGTGCCAGCAGCCGTTCGATCACAGGCAACACTGAAGCTTTCTTT	CASSRSITGNTEAFF
-	-	TRBJ1-3	TRBV3-1/TRBV3-2	TGTGCCAGCAGCCCGGTAAGGCAGACAGGAAACACCATATATTTT	CASSPVRQTGNTIYF
-	-	TRBJ1-6	TRBV14	TGTGCCAGCAACGACAGAGGCCGTTCACCCCTCCACTTT	CASNDRGRSPLHF
-	-	TRBJ2-3	TRBV27	TGTGCCAGCACCCCATGGTCAGCGGGTACGCAGTATTTT	CASTPWSAGTQYF
-	TRBD1	TRBJ1-5	TRBV28	TGTGCCAGCATATTTGGACAGGCCGGGAATCAGCCCCAGCATTTT	CASIFGQAGNQPQHF
once	-	TRBJ1-1	TRBV6-2/TRBV6-3	TGTGCCAGCAGTTACCACTCTGTTAACACTGAAGCTTTCTTT	CASSYHSVNTEAFF
-	-	TRBJ2-5	TRBV11-2	TGTGCCAGCAGCCGGGGACAAGAGACCCAGTACTTC	CASSRGQETQYF
-	-	TRBJ2-4	TRBV6-5	TGTGCCAGCAGCACTTCCCCTCTAGCCAAAAACATTCAGTACTTC	CASSTSPLAKNIQYF
-	-	TRBJ2-3	TRBV5-1	TGCGCCAGCAGCCATACCGGGTGGGGTAAGACAGATACGCAGTATTTT	CASSHTGWGKTDTQYF
few	-	TRBJ1-2	TRBV19	TGTGCCAGTAATTCTGCCGGGGGAGGTTGGAATGGCTACACCTTC	CASNSAGGGWNGYTF
-	-	TRBJ1-5	TRBV5-6	TGTGCCAGCAGCTTTTACCTCACAGGAAACAATCAGCCCCAGCATTTT	CASSFYLTGNNQPQHF
-	-	TRBJ1-1	TRBV13	TGTGCCAGCAGAGCAGACAGGAACACTGAAGCTTTCTTT	CASRADRNTEAFF
-	-	TRBJ2-1	TRBV5-1	TGCGCCAGCAGCTTGCGCGGCCGTCGGGGTTTGACGGATGAGCAGTTCTTC	CASSLRGRRGLTDEQFF
-	-	TRBJ1-1	TRBV6-2/TRBV6-3	TGTGCCAGCAGTCCCTGGTCCACTGAAGCTTTCTTT	CASSPWSTEAFF
once	-	TRBJ1-4	TRBV5-1	TGCGCCAGCAGCTTGGTCTCCTCAACTAATGAAAAACTGTTTTTT	CASSLVSSTNEKLFF
-	-	TRBJ1-1	TRBV7-9	TGTGCCAGCAGCAAGACAGTGAACACTGAAGCTTTCTTT	CASSKTVNTEAFF
-	-	TRBJ1-5	TRBV30	TGTGCCTGGAGTAATGGGGATACTAATCAGCCCCAGCATTTT	CAWSNGDTNQPQHF
-	-	TRBJ1-5	TRBV2	TGTGCCAGCAGTAACGGCGATAGCAATCAGCCCCAGCATTTT	CASSNGDSNQPQHF
-	TRBD1	TRBJ1-5	TRBV27	TGTGCCAGCAGTTTACAGGGGGGCGGCAATCAGCCCCAGCATTTT	CASSLQGGGNQPQHF
once	-	TRBJ1-2	TRBV24-1	TGTGCCACCAGTGATTCGAGATTTAACTATGGCTACACCTTC	CATSDSRFNYGYTF
-	-	TRBJ1-2	TRBV4-2	TGTGCCAGCAGCCAAGACGGACACGATTTCACCTATGGCTACACCTTC	CASSQDGHDFTYGYTF
-	-	TRBJ1-2	TRBV2	TGTGCCAGCAACGTACACCCAGCGCGGGGCTACACCTTC	CASNVHPARGYTF
-	TRBD1	TRBJ1-2	TRBV6-5	TGTGCCAGCGGGGACAGCTTCTATGGCTACACCTTC	CASGDSFYGYTF
-	-	TRBJ1-2	TRBV2	TGTGCCAGCTGGGAAAGGGACTATGGCTACACCTTC	CASWERDYGYTF
-	-	TRBJ1-2	TRBV7-9	TGTGCCAGCAGTCCTTTTGGGGGAGCTAACTATGGCTACACCTTC	CASSPFGGANYGYTF
-	TRBD1	TRBJ1-2	TRBV6-5	TGTGCCAGTATGACAGGGACTCTCTATGGCTACACCTTC	CASMTGTLYGYTF
-	-	TRBJ1-6	TRBV21-1	TGTGCCAGCAGCAAAGTTAACCCCGCGGGTTCACCCCTCCACTTT	CASSKVNPAGSPLHF
-	-	TRBJ1-5	TRBV28	TGTGCCAGCAGTTTTTATAGCAATCAGCCCCAGCATTTT	CASSFYSNQPQHF
-	TRBD2	TRBJ2-7	TRBV19	TGTGCCAGTAGTACAGGAGGACTAGCGGACAACTCCTACGAGCAGTACTTC	CASSTGGLADNSYEQYF
once	TRBD2	TRBJ2-5	TRBV6-5	TGTGCCAGCAGTTACTGGACTAGCGGGGGGCGGGAGACCCAGTACTTC	CASSYWTSGGRETQYF
-	TRBD1	TRBJ2-3	TRBV9	TGTGCCAGCAGCGCCCGGGACAGAAGCTCCGCAGATACGCAGTATTTT	CASSARDRSSADTQYF
-	TRBD1	TRBJ1-1	TRBV6-4	TGTGCCAGCAGCACCGGGACAGCGAACACTGAAGCTTTCTTT	CASSTGTANTEAFF
-	-	TRBJ2-3	TRBV6-4	TGTGCCAGCAGTCCGACGGGAACGGCAGATACGCAGTATTTT	CASSPTGTADTQYF